The 11 T cell receptor beta chains below come from one sample, sequenced in a study of shared clonotypes between healthy human individuals. CD8 cells classed as naive were CD45RO-negative and positively selected for CCR7, excluding terminally differentiated effector memory CD45RA+ cells. Here immunoSEQ multiplex PCR was the method, and the copy in TCRdb shows in-frame clones only, minus some. Among about 590,000 clones listed, around 95% were seen once. Sample: naive CD8+ T cells sorted from blood. The source is a woman aged 25-40 years in good health.

This chain links TRBV27 with TRBJ2-7, with 8 bases matching TRBD1. The V gene end was trimmed by 5 bases and the J gene end by 3 bases; junction bases not matched to a gene: 9. CDR3 length equals 15 residues. Germline CDR1 reads MNHEY; CDR2 reads SMNVEV (reference sequence). The CDR3 reads CASSPGQGGNYEQYF. The CDR3 region has the DNA TGTGCCAGCAGTCCAGGACAGGGAGGAAACTACGAGCAGTACTTC.

The chain couples TRBV6-5 to TRBJ2-1, with D perhaps TRBD2 (6 bases). This CDR3 contains 14 residues. Germline CDR1 reads MNHEY; CDR2 reads SVGAGI. The ends were cut back, 2 bases at V and 6 bases at J, with 11 bases in the middle. The CDR3 coding sequence is TGTGCCAGCAGTTACATGGCGGGGCCCAATGAGCAGTTCTTC. Translation gives CASSYMAGPNEQFF.

As regards this clone: Additional DNA sequences in this sample encode the identical CDR3. The chain carries TRBV14 and TRBJ1-1, with no clear D. The CDR3 loop spans 11 amino acids. The V end lost 3 bases, the J end lost 5 bases, and 4 bases lay between the germline ends. CDR1 is SGHDN, CDR2 FVKESK, per germline. This CDR3 is CASSHGTEAFF. The CDR3 DNA reads TGTGCCAGCAGCCACGGGACTGAAGCTTTCTTT. Full variable domain (rest looked up from reference TRBV14 and TRBJ1-1): EAGVTQFPSHSVIEKGQTVTLRCDPISGHDNLYWYRRVMGKEIKFLLHFVKESKQDESGMPNNRFLAERTGGTYSTLKVQPAELEDSGVYFCASSHGTEAFFGQGTRLTVV.

The chain links TRBV19 to TRBJ2-7; 7 bases line up with TRBD1. The ends lost 5 bases at V and 3 bases at J; junction bases unmatched: 10. The germline gives CDR1 LNHDA, CDR2 SQIVND (reference sequence). CDR3 length: 15 residues. CDR3 nucleotide sequence: TGTGCCAGTAGTCCCCGACAGGGATTAAACTACGAGCAGTACTTC. Translating it yields CASSPRQGLNYEQYF.

This clone has only one observation. The rearrangement joins TRBV7-9 to TRBJ1-1, with D possibly being TRBD1 (5 bases). The V end was cut by 7 bases, the J end by 5 bases, with 20 bases between. This CDR3 is built from 15 residues. Germline CDR1 is SEHNR and CDR2 is FQNEAQ (reference sequence). CDR3 protein: CASTEPGPNPTEAFF. Here the CDR3 DNA reads TGTGCCAGCACCGAGCCGGGACCGAACCCTACTGAAGCTTTCTTT.

The rearrangement joins TRBV7-9 to TRBJ2-7; TRBD2 might be the D (6 bases). V shed 2 bases and J shed 10 bases, with 15 bases lying between them. Per the germline V gene, CDR1 is SEHNR and CDR2 is FQNEAQ (reference sequence). The CDR3 is 13 amino acids. In DNA, the CDR3 is TGTGCCAGCAGCTTATCAGAAGCGGGCGGACAGTACTTC. This sequence encodes CASSLSEAGGQYF.

The V call is TRBV27, the J call TRBJ2-1, with 7 bases lining up with TRBD2. This CDR3 is 19 amino acids long. Germline CDR1 MNHEY, CDR2 SMNVEV (reference sequence). Trimming took 0 bases from V and 8 from J; bases not matched to a gene: 19. CDR3: CASSLSIGTTDPTIYEQFF. In DNA, the CDR3 is TGTGCCAGCAGTTTATCAATAGGGACTACCGACCCCACAATATATGAGCAGTTCTTC.

This clone appeared a single time. The CDR3 region is CASSQDPSSYNEQFF. The CDR3 DNA reads as TGCGCCAGCAGCCAAGATCCGAGCTCCTACAATGAGCAGTTCTTC. The chain employs TRBV4-1 and TRBJ2-1; D is ambiguous. Germline V gene data show CDR1 as MGHRA and CDR2 as YSYEKL. The CDR3 consists of 15 residues. With 0 bases removed from V and 0 bases from J, the gap between germline ends came to 6 bases.

V usage is TRBV6-1 and J usage is TRBJ1-1; possibly TRBD1 for D (5 bases). CDR3 length: 14 residues. Germline CDR1 is MNHNS and CDR2 is SASEGT. Trimming pared 7 bases from V and 6 bases from J, leaving 18 bases between. CDR3 loop: CASTRERGSAEAFF. The CDR3 DNA reads TGTGCCAGCACCCGAGAGAGGGGATCCGCTGAAGCTTTCTTT.

The V call is TRBV7-2, the J call TRBJ2-3; D is unclear. V lost 4 bases, J lost 0 bases, and 20 bases lay in between. The CDR3 has 18 amino acids. Germline CDR1 is SGHTA and CDR2 is FQGNSA. The CDR3 DNA sequence: TGTGCCAGCAGCTCAGACGGCCGGGTAGCAACTAGCACAGATACGCAGTATTTT. Its protein product is CASSSDGRVATSTDTQYF. Full variable domain (outside the CDR3, taken from reference TRBV7-2 and TRBJ2-3): GAGVSQSPSNKVTEKGKDVELRCDPISGHTALYWYRQSLGQGLEFLIYFQGNSAPDKSGLPSDRFSAERTGGSVSTLTIQRTQQEDSAVYLCASSSDGRVATSTDTQYFGPGTRLTVL.

In the case of this clone: The sample has other DNA sequences that encode this CDR3 too. The V and J genes are TRBV19 and TRBJ1-5; D not resolved. V lost 7 bases and J 4 bases, leaving 11 bases between the germline ends. CDR1 is LNHDA and CDR2 is SQIVND in the germline V gene (reference sequence). The CDR3 has 13 residues. The CDR3 sequence: CASKDLGNQPQHF. CDR3 bases: TGTGCCAGTAAAGATCTTGGGAATCAGCCCCAGCATTTT.